Below, one TCR beta chain is given with its context. Antigen specificity is unknown. The data were taken from a study of T cell responses to AZD1222 COVID-19 vaccine. Study findings and constraints: At study baseline, merely roughly 6 AZD1222 recipients were seropositive. Variant regions that are unmutated are reportedly the target of nearly half of spike-specific TCRs.

The V gene's germline CDR1 is SGHNT and CDR2 YYREEE (reference sequence). The CDR3 has 17 amino acids. V lost 0 bases, J lost 3 bases, and 8 bases stayed unmatched. Using immunoSEQ multiplex PCR, the repertoire was profiled, and TCRdb retains in-frame clones only, with some absent. This table has more than 95,000 clones, 70% to 90% appearing once. Researchers grouped second doses given at about 4 or about 12 weeks into one pool. The sample was peripheral blood, taken 28 days after the second AZD1222 dose. J is TRBJ2-1 and V is TRBV5-4, with TRBD2 matching over 8 bases. The receptor's source is an adult who received the AZD1222 COVID-19 vaccine. CDR3 DNA sequence: TGTGCCAGCAGCTTGGGGGCGCGGGAGGCCAACTACAATGAGCAGTTCTTC. Its translation is CASSLGAREANYNEQFF.